The 8 T cell receptor beta chains below all came from one sample that was sequenced in a study of neoadjuvant anti-PD-1 for oral cavity cancer. TCRdb's copy holds only in-frame clones and misses some; the assay was immunoSEQ multiplex PCR. This sample carries 14,000 or so clones, approximately 70% of them seen once, and the ten largest clones take around 3.1%. Sequenced here: PBMCs, sampled before nivolumab (anti-PD-1) treatment. Receptors were obtained from a person between 40 and 85 years old with oral cavity squamous cell carcinoma.

This clone has only a few counts. The chain combines TRBV7-9 with TRBJ2-7, with D possibly matching TRBD2 (5 bases). CDR3 length equals 18 residues. Germline assignment: CDR1 SEHNR and CDR2 FQNEAQ (reference sequence). The ends were cut back, 5 bases at V and 1 base at J, with 24 bases in the middle. CDR3 sequence (DNA): TGTGCCAGCAGCCGCCGTTCAAGCGGTGAACAGATTTCCTACGAGCAGTACTTC. Translation gives CASSRRSSGEQISYEQYF.

The rearrangement links TRBV14 to TRBJ2-1, with 8 bases aligning to TRBD2. Germline values: CDR1 SGHDN, CDR2 FVKESK. This CDR3 is 17 amino acids long. With 0 bases clipped from V and 4 bases from J, the junction kept 8 bases outside the gene matches. The CDR3 loop is CASSQDRASGLYNEQFF. The CDR3, as DNA: TGTGCCAGCAGCCAAGATCGGGCTAGCGGGCTGTACAATGAGCAGTTCTTC.

The J gene is TRBJ2-3, the V gene TRBV7-8, with 7 bases aligning to TRBD2. The CDR3 sequence is 16 residues long. CDR1 is SGHVS, CDR2 FQNEAQ, per germline. With V trimmed by 1 base and J by 2 bases, 6 bases remained unmatched. The CDR3 region is CASSLGLGLYTDTQYF. For the CDR3, the DNA is TGTGCCAGCAGCTTAGGATTGGGACTATACACAGATACGCAGTATTTT.

The rearrangement joins TRBV28 to TRBJ1-5; TRBD1 agrees at 7 bases. The germline gives CDR1 MDHEN, CDR2 SYDVKM. J lost 4 bases, V lost 2 bases, and 5 bases had no gene match. The CDR3 is made up of 15 amino acids. CDR3 coding DNA: TGTGCCAGCAGTTTAAGGGCAGGGGGTAATCAGCCCCAGCATTTT. It codes for CASSLRAGGNQPQHF.

DNA for the CDR3: TGTGCCAGCAGTTCACAAGATAATTCACCCCTCCACTTT. Encoded protein: CASSSQDNSPLHF. The chain links TRBV25-1 to TRBJ1-6; D is undetermined. This CDR3 region has 13 residues. The ends were cut back, 5 bases at V and 5 bases at J, with 7 bases in the middle. CDR1 is MGHDK and CDR2 is SYGVNS in the germline V gene. The variable domain in full, with the rest retrieved from reference TRBV25-1 and TRBJ1-6, is EADIYQTPRYLVIGTGKKITLECSQTMGHDKMYWYQQDPGMELHLIHYSYGVNSTEKGDLSSESTVSRIRTEHFPLTLESARPSHTSQYLCASSSQDNSPLHFGNGTRLTVT.

V gene TRBV11-1 combines with J gene TRBJ2-3; D unresolved. From germline, CDR1 is SGHAT and CDR2 FQDESV (reference sequence). The CDR3 is 15 amino acids. With 3 bases removed from V and 3 bases from J, the gap between germline ends came to 13 bases. The CDR3 spells CASSFFMRSTDTQYF. In DNA form, the CDR3 reads TGTGCCAGCAGCTTCTTCATGAGGTCTACAGATACGCAGTATTTT. Looking up the rest from reference TRBV11-1 and TRBJ2-3 gives the full variable domain: EAEVAQSPRYKITEKSQAVAFWCDPISGHATLYWYRQILGQGPELLVQFQDESVVDDSQLPKDRFSAERLKGVDSTLKIQPAELGDSAMYLCASSFFMRSTDTQYFGPGTRLTVL.

The chain recombines TRBV20-1 with TRBJ1-1, with D unclear. V dropped 4 bases and J dropped 12 bases, with 15 bases sitting between them. From germline, CDR1 is DFQATT and CDR2 SNEGSKA (reference sequence). The CDR3 is 11 amino acids. CDR3 nucleotide sequence: TGCAGTGCTATCGGACTCCCGGCGCCTTTCTTT. This codes for CSAIGLPAPFF.

Notes on this clone: Germline is not matched at one junction end, which may reflect a read error. V and J are TRBV30 and TRBJ1-2; D is unresolved. The CDR3 length is 11 residues. Germline V lookup: CDR1 GTSNPN, CDR2 SVGIG (reference sequence). The CDR3 nucleotides read TGTGCCTGGAGTGTGCAGTTACTCCTCGACTTC. This codes for CAWSVQLLLDF.